These T cell receptor beta chains were read from a single sample in a study of T cell repertoires in cytomegalovirus infection. TCRdb re-derived calls from the reads in MiXCR, one entry per CDR3 protein. The sample lists 200,000 to 300,000 distinct CDR3 sequences; approximately 9.1% were seen once. Sequencing was done on a sample of PBMCs. The receptors derive from a human donor in good health (CMV status not recorded). Some clones in this sample may be carry-over from other donors' samples. The CDR3 runs from the conserved cysteine through the conserved F or W.

>TRBJ2-7|TRBV7-2
CASSLDRGQTYEQYF
>TRBJ1-1|TRBV7-2
CASSLVSAGGTEAFF
>TRBJ2-1|TRBV20-1
CSARDGTGGLNEQFF
>TRBJ1-2|TRBV12-3/TRBV12-4
CASTTGQGAGYTF
>TRBJ2-7|TRBV7-2
CASSLSGKTYEQYF
>TRBJ2-7|TRBV12-3/TRBV12-4
CASSKGGQYYEQYF
>TRBJ1-1|TRBV5-3
CASSLGGRDTEAFF
>TRBJ1-6|TRBV7-2
CASSSRKTGLMRNSPLHF
>TRBJ1-6|TRBV5-1
CASSYEGTDNSPLHF
>TRBJ2-1|TRBV7-2
CASSLEGGPYNEQFF
>TRBJ2-1|TRBV7-2
CASSSQRNNEQFF
>TRBJ2-1|TRBV6-2/TRBV6-3
CASIEPFYNEQFF
>TRBJ2-3|TRBV7-2
CASRVRTGRTDTQYF
>TRBJ1-2|TRBV27
CASSFLMGPAGNYGYTF
>TRBJ2-1|TRBV19
CASRRVDEQFF
>TRBJ1-3|TRBV6-6
CASSHYRSLSGNTIYF
>TRBJ1-4|TRBV20-1
CSASLQGSNEKLFF
>TRBJ2-5|TRBV28
CASSYRGLQETQYF
>TRBJ2-7|TRBV7-2
CASSFMVVGGEQYF
>TRBJ1-4|TRBV7-2
CASSPRGGPNEKLFF
>TRBJ1-1|TRBV4-1
CASSQEGDRVGVDTEAFF
>TRBJ2-2|TRBV7-2
CASSPQLVTGELFF
>TRBJ1-6|TRBV12-3/TRBV12-4
CASTRRNSDSPLHF
>TRBJ2-5|TRBV11-2
CASSLMVVAGFQETQYF
>TRBJ2-1|TRBV5-1
CASRRDSAGRVYNEQFF
>TRBJ2-4|TRBV6-8
CASSGQALKNIQYF
>TRBJ2-3|TRBV20-1
CSARIPSGFADTQYF
>TRBJ2-3|TRBV28
CASGRTGNTDTQYF
>TRBJ1-6|TRBV6-5
CASSYSIRERPLHF
>TRBJ2-1|TRBV28
CASSDTRWRFF
>TRBJ1-5|TRBV12-3/TRBV12-4
CASSPDRIGNQPQHF
>TRBJ2-2|TRBV7-2
CASSLDPAGVTGELFF
>TRBJ2-7|TRBV11-2
CASSLDLQRAYEQYF
>TRBJ1-1|TRBV12-3/TRBV12-4
CASTGGGALNTEAFF
>TRBJ2-5|TRBV10-3
CAISRSGTSGRSQETQYF
>TRBJ2-7|TRBV7-2
CASSPGGLAGGGEQYF
>TRBJ1-1|TRBV14
CASSQDRGRVAFF
>TRBJ2-3|TRBV7-2
CASSPGLAGSDTQYF
>TRBJ2-1|TRBV6-2/TRBV6-3
CASSFGTSGGPRSYNEQFF
>TRBJ1-5|TRBV3-1
CASSPPESGIRAHQPQHF
>TRBJ2-5|TRBV12-3/TRBV12-4
CASSRTAPGETQYF
>TRBJ2-7|TRBV7-2
CASSLRSSGRGSSYEQYF
>TRBJ1-1|TRBV11-3
CASTYGGGRGTEAFF
>TRBJ2-1|TRBV7-9
CASSRTSGSRRGNEQFF
>TRBJ1-4|TRBV7-2
CASSIQGALGEKLFF
>TRBJ2-7|TRBV29-1
CSVAVETGGEQYF
>TRBJ2-1|TRBV14
CASSPRLANEQFF
>TRBJ2-7|TRBV28
CASSPPGIAGESNYEQYF
>TRBJ1-1|TRBV19
CASSIGNTEAFF
>TRBJ2-1|TRBV11-2
CASSPGLAPLSSYNEQFF
>TRBJ2-1|TRBV12-3/TRBV12-4
CASSSVQGNEQFF
>TRBJ2-3|TRBV7-6
CASSSGLAGATADTQYF
>TRBJ1-5|TRBV7-2
CASSERQGYQPQHF
>TRBJ2-2|TRBV7-2
CASSPKSTGELFF
>TRBJ2-3|TRBV7-6
CASSQEVGPQDTQYF